The 13 T cell receptor beta chains presented below share a single source sample, sequenced in a study of T cell responses to AZD1222 COVID-19 vaccine. Clones were read by immunoSEQ multiplex PCR, and TCRdb kept only the in-frame ones, dropping some. The sample shows some 130,000 clones, more than 75% of them seen only once. The sequences come from peripheral blood, collected on day 0 of AZD1222 vaccination. These receptors were collected from an adult in good health.

Details on this clone: The same CDR3 can be traced to other DNA sequences in this sample. The V gene is TRBV19, the J gene TRBJ1-1, with D perhaps TRBD1 (5 bases). V lost 3 bases and J 1 base, leaving 9 bases between the germline ends. This CDR3 spans 14 amino acids. Germline CDR1 is LNHDA and CDR2 is SQIVND (reference sequence). CDR3 region: CASSIQGPNTEAFF. DNA of the CDR3: TGTGCCAGTAGTATTCAGGGCCCGAACACTGAAGCTTTCTTT. Using reference TRBV19 and TRBJ1-1 for the parts outside the CDR3, the full variable domain is DGGITQSPKYLFRKEGQNVTLSCEQNLNHDAMYWYRQDPGQGLRLIYYSQIVNDFQKGDIAEGYSVSREKKESFPLTVTSAQKNPTAFYLCASSIQGPNTEAFFGQGTRLTVV.

This chain connects TRBV7-9 to TRBJ1-6, with 7 bases matching TRBD1. The CDR3 contains 14 residues. Germline loops: CDR1 SEHNR, CDR2 FQNEAQ (reference sequence). The J segment lost 10 bases and the V segment lost 2 bases, leaving 5 bases of the junction unmatched. CDR3 coding DNA: TGTGCCAGCAGCTTAATCCAGGGGGAATCACCCCTCCACTTT. Protein sequence: CASSLIQGESPLHF. Looking up the rest from reference TRBV7-9 and TRBJ1-6 gives the full variable domain: DTGVSQNPRHKITKRGQNVTFRCDPISEHNRLYWYRQTLGQGPEFLTYFQNEAQLEKSRLLSDRFSAERPKGSFSTLEIQRTEQGDSAMYLCASSLIQGESPLHFGNGTRLTVT.

This chain links TRBV19 with TRBJ1-1, with D possibly matching TRBD1 (6 bases). The CDR3 has 17 amino acids. The germline V gene has CDR1 LNHDA and CDR2 SQIVND (reference sequence). The V gene lost 5 bases and the J gene lost 0 bases, with 19 bases spanning the gap. The CDR3 here is CASSFPAGGTMNTEAFF. The DNA for the CDR3 is TGTGCCAGTAGTTTCCCCGCTGGGGGCACCATGAACACTGAAGCTTTCTTT.

The chain employs TRBV19 and TRBJ2-3; the D gene is possibly TRBD1 (6 bases). Trimming removed 6 bases at V and 0 bases at J, with 13 bases between. The CDR3 loop spans 15 amino acids. Germline-derived CDR1 and CDR2 are LNHDA and SQIVND (reference sequence). CDR3 bases: TGTGCCAGTAGAAGACAGGAAACTAGCACAGATACGCAGTATTTT. Its protein is CASRRQETSTDTQYF.

The chain employs TRBV7-2 and TRBJ1-5; D gene ambiguous. V was cut by 1 base and J by 3 bases, with 7 bases left in between. The CDR3 sequence is 14 residues long. In germline, CDR1 is SGHTA, CDR2 FQGNSA. In nucleotides, the CDR3 is TGTGCCAGCAGCTTAGATGGCGTCAATCAGCCCCAGCATTTT. Protein product: CASSLDGVNQPQHF.

With regard to this clone: The sample contains more than one DNA sequence encoding this CDR3. The chain recombines TRBV4-1 with TRBJ2-7; D may be TRBD1 (6 bases). Germline V lookup: CDR1 MGHRA, CDR2 YSYEKL. This CDR3 has 14 amino acids. Deletions cut 5 bases from V and 2 bases from J, with 13 bases between. The CDR3, as DNA: TGCGCCAGCAGCGAAAGACGGGACACCTACGAGCAGTACTTC. Translation: CASSERRDTYEQYF.

The sample holds a few counts of this clone. The chain couples TRBV5-1 to TRBJ1-1; 9 positions match TRBD1. The length of the CDR3 is 16 residues. V lost 2 bases to trimming and J lost 5 bases; unmatched junction nucleotides: 10. The germline gives CDR1 SGHRS, CDR2 YFSETQ. The DNA of the CDR3 is TGCGCCAGCAGCTTCGGAGGACAGGGGAGAGGAACTGAAGCTTTCTTT. It codes for CASSFGGQGRGTEAFF.

The chain couples TRBV28 to TRBJ1-2; D perhaps matches TRBD1 (5 bases). Trimming stripped 5 bases from V and 6 bases from J, with 16 bases between. This CDR3 has 14 residues. CDR1 and CDR2 from the germline V gene are MDHEN and SYDVKM. For the CDR3, the DNA is TGTGCCAGCAGTCCCTTCGGGGGAGGGCATGGCTACACCTTC. Translating gives CASSPFGGGHGYTF.

The V call is TRBV3-1 (or the pseudogene TRBV3-2), the J call TRBJ1-5; 8 bases are a match to TRBD1. The germline CDR1 and CDR2 sequences are LGHDT and YNNKEL (reference sequence). The V gene end was trimmed by 0 bases and the J gene end by 11 bases; junction bases not matched to a gene: 6. This CDR3 is built from 14 residues. DNA of the CDR3: TGTGCCAGCAGCCAAGATCGGACAGGGAGGACCCAGCATTTT. Amino acids: CASSQDRTGRTQHF.

The V gene is TRBV13, the J gene TRBJ1-2; no firm D call. The CDR3 is 12 amino acids. CDR1 and CDR2 from the germline V gene are PRHDT and FYEKMQ (reference sequence). Trimming removed 3 bases at V and 3 bases at J, with 5 bases between. CDR3 sequence reads: CASSLNDYGYTF. CDR3 coding DNA: TGTGCCAGCAGCTTGAACGACTATGGCTACACCTTC.

DNA for the CDR3: TGTGCCAGCACCCCCCGGTCTGGGAGTGGCACTGAAGCTTTCTTT. Protein product: CASTPRSGSGTEAFF. The J gene is TRBJ1-1, the V gene TRBV6-2 or TRBV6-3, with D hard to call. Germline V gene data show CDR1 as MNHEY and CDR2 as SVGEGT. CDR3 length equals 15 residues. V lost 7 bases and J 4 bases, leaving 19 bases between the germline ends.

The CDR3 here is CASTPGGPSTEAFF. The CDR3, as DNA: TGTGCCAGCACCCCAGGGGGCCCGTCCACTGAAGCTTTCTTT. This sequence joins TRBV28 and TRBJ1-1; the match to TRBD1 covers 8 bases. CDR3 length equals 14 residues. The V and J ends lost 7 bases and 4 bases, in that order; junction bases with no gene match: 8. The germline gives CDR1 MDHEN, CDR2 SYDVKM.

J is TRBJ2-7 and V is TRBV6-5; TRBD1 might be the D (6 bases). Per the germline V gene, CDR1 is MNHEY and CDR2 is SVGAGI. The germline V and J ends were trimmed by 6 bases and 2 bases, with 14 bases remaining between them. CDR3 length equals 14 residues. CDR3 DNA sequence: TGTGCCAGCAGGAGGACAGAGCTCACCTACGAGCAGTACTTC. This sequence encodes CASRRTELTYEQYF.